The rows below give T cell receptor beta chains drawn from one sample of a study of beta chain features in type 1 diabetes. TCRdb keeps only in-frame clones here, not all; method: immunoSEQ multiplex PCR. The data hold about 130,000 clones, with approximately 9.2% observed a single time. Sequencing was performed on central memory CD4+ T cells from blood. These TCRs come from a man aged 18-30 years in good health. Each CDR3 is given with its conserved first and last residue. A D gene is named only where the DNA matches it firmly. Clone size is not always given. Where it is, it says once, few, many or a class for expanded clones.

J: TRBJ2-1; V: TRBV7-9; D: TRBD2; size: -; DNA: TGTGCCAGCAGCCTAACTAGCGGGGACCACAATGAGCAGTTCTTC; CDR3: CASSLTSGDHNEQFF
J: TRBJ1-5; V: TRBV5-1; D: -; size: few; DNA: TGCGCCAGCCTACAGGGATGTAGCAATCAGCCCCAGCATTTT; CDR3: CASLQGCSNQPQHF
J: TRBJ2-5; V: TRBV27; D: -; size: few; DNA: TGTGCCAGCAGAACTGAAGAGACCCAGTACTTC; CDR3: CASRTEETQYF
J: TRBJ2-5; V: TRBV7-9; D: TRBD1; size: many; DNA: TGTGCCAGCAGCTTGGAGACAGGGCTGTGGACCCAGTACTTC; CDR3: CASSLETGLWTQYF
J: TRBJ2-7; V: TRBV4-2; D: TRBD2; size: -; DNA: TGTGCCAGCAGCCCCTCGGGGGGGTCTAATTACGAGCAGTACTTC; CDR3: CASSPSGGSNYEQYF
J: TRBJ2-1; V: TRBV7-9; D: -; size: -; DNA: TGTGCCAGCAGCCAGGGGCCCATCCCCCCGTTCTTC; CDR3: CASSQGPIPPFF
J: TRBJ2-7; V: TRBV6-5; D: TRBD1; size: few; DNA: TGTGCCAGCAGAAAGGACAGGTCCTACGAGCAGTACTTC; CDR3: CASRKDRSYEQYF
J: TRBJ1-3; V: TRBV7-6; D: -; size: few; DNA: TGTGCCAGCAGCTCCCAAGTGGGAAGGACTGCTGGAAACACCATATATTTT; CDR3: CASSSQVGRTAGNTIYF
J: TRBJ1-2; V: TRBV6-4; D: TRBD1; size: -; DNA: TGTGCCAGCAGTGAACGGCAGGGGGCTGTTTGGGATGGCTACACCTTC; CDR3: CASSERQGAVWDGYTF
J: TRBJ2-5; V: TRBV10-3; D: -; size: few; DNA: TGTGCCATCGGCGGGGTGGAGACCCAGTACTTC; CDR3: CAIGGVETQYF
J: TRBJ2-2; V: TRBV9; D: -; size: few; DNA: TGTGCCAGCAGCCACCCGAGGGGGGGGCTCGGCGGGGAGCTGTTTTTT; CDR3: CASSHPRGGLGGELFF
J: TRBJ2-2; V: TRBV7-2; D: TRBD2; size: few; DNA: TGTGCCAGCAGCTCTTCAGCGGGGGCGAGCGGGGAGCTGTTTTTT; CDR3: CASSSSAGASGELFF
J: TRBJ1-6; V: TRBV6-1; D: TRBD1; size: -; DNA: TGTGCCAGCAGTGAAGACGGACAGGGTCGATATAATTCACCCCTCCACTTT; CDR3: CASSEDGQGRYNSPLHF